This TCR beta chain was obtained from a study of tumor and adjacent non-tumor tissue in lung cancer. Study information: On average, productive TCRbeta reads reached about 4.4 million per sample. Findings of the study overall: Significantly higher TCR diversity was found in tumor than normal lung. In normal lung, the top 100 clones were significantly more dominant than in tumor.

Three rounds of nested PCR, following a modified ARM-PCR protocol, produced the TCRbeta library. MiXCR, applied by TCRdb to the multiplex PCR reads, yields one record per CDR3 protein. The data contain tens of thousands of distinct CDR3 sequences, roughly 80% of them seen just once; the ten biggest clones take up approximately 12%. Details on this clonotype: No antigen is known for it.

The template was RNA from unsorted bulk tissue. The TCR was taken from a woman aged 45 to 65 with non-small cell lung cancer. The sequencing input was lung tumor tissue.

The chain's CDR3 is CATRTGSLAGNNEQFF. Here the CDR3 DNA reads TGTGCCACCAGAACCGGGAGTCTAGCGGGAAATAATGAGCAGTTCTTC. The chain employs TRBV6-6 and TRBJ2-1; TRBD2 matches 9 bases. Germline V gives CDR1 MNHNY, CDR2 SVGAGI (reference sequence). J gave up 7 bases and V 10 bases, and 17 bases lay outside the gene matches. The CDR3 covers 16 residues.